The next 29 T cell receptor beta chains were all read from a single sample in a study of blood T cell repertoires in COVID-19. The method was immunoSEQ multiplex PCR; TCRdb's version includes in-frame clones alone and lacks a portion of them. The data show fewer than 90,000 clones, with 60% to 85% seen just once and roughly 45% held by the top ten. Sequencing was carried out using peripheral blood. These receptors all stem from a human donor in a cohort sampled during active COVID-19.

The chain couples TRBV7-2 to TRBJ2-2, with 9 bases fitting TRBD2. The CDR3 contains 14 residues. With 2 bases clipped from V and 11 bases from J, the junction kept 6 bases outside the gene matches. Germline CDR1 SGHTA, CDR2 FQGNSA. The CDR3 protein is CASSLRGLAEELFF. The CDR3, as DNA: TGTGCCAGCAGCTTAAGGGGACTAGCTGAAGAGCTGTTTTTT. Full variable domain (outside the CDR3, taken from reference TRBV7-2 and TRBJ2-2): GAGVSQSPSNKVTEKGKDVELRCDPISGHTALYWYRQSLGQGLEFLIYFQGNSAPDKSGLPSDRFSAERTGGSVSTLTIQRTQQEDSAVYLCASSLRGLAEELFFGEGSRLTVL.

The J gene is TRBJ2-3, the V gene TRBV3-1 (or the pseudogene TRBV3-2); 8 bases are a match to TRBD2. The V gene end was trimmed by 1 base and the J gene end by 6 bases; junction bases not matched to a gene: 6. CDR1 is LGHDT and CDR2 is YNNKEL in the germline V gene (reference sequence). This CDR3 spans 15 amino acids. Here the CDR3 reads CASSQVRSSGDTQYF. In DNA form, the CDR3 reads TGTGCCAGCAGCCAAGTTCGGTCTAGCGGGGATACGCAGTATTTT.

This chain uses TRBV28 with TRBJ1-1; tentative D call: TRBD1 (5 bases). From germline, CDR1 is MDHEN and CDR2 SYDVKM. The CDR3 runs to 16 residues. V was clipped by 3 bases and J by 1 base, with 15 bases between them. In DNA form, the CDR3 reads TGTGCCAGCAGTTTTCCTCCGGGGGAGGGGAACACTGAAGCTTTCTTT. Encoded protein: CASSFPPGEGNTEAFF.

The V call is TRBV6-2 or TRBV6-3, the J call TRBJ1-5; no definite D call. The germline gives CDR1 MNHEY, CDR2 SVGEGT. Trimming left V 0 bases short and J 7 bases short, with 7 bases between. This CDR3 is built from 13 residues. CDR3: CASSYSEVQPQHF. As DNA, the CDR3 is TGTGCCAGCAGTTACTCGGAGGTCCAGCCCCAGCATTTT.

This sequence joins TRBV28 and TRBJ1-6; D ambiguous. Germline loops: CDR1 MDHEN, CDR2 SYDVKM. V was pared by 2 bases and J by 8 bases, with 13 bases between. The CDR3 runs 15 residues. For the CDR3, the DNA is TGTGCCAGCAGTTTACTCCACGGCGGAGATTCACCCCTCCACTTT. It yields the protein CASSLLHGGDSPLHF.

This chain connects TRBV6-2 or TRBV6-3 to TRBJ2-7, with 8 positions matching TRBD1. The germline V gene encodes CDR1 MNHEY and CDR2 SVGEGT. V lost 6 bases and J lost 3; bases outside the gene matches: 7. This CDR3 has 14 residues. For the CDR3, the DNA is TGTGCCAGCAGCCGGACAGGGACGGTCTACGAGCAGTACTTC. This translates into CASSRTGTVYEQYF.

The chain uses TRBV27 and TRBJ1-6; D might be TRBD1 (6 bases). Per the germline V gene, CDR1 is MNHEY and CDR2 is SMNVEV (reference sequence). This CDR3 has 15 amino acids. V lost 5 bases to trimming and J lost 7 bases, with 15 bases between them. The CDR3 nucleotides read TGTGCCAGCAGTACAGGACAGACTCCCAATTCACCCCTCCACTTT. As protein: CASSTGQTPNSPLHF.

The CDR3 DNA sequence: TGCGCCAGCAGCCAAGTCGCTATGAACACTGAAGCTTTCTTT. Protein product: CASSQVAMNTEAFF. J is TRBJ1-1 and V is TRBV4-3, with D hard to call. The CDR3 sequence is 14 residues long. Germline values: CDR1 LGHNA, CDR2 YSLEER. Trimming removed 1 base from V and 0 bases from J, with 6 bases in between.

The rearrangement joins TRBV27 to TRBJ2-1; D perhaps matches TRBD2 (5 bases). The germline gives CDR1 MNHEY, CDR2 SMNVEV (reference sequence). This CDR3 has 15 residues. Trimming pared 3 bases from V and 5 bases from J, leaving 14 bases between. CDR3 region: CASSFYRGIHNEQFF. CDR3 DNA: TGTGCCAGCAGTTTTTACAGAGGGATTCACAATGAGCAGTTCTTC.

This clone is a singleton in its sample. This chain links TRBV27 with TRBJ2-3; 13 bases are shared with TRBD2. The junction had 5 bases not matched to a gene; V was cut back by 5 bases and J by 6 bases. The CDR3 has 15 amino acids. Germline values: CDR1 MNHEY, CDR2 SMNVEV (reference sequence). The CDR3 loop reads CASSILAGGGDTQYF. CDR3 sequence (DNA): TGTGCCAGCAGTATACTAGCGGGAGGGGGGGATACGCAGTATTTT.

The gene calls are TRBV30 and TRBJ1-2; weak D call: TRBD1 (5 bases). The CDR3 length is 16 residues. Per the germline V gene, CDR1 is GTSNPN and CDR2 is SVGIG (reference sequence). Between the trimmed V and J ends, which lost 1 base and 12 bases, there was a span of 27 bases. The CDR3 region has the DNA TGTGCCTGGAGTGAAAAGACACCGATTAGGGGAATTCAAAACACCTTC. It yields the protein CAWSEKTPIRGIQNTF.

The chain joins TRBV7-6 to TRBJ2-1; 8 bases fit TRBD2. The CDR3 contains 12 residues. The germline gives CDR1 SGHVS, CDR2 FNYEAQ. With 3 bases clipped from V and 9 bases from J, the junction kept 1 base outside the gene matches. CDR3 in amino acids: CASSFTSGEQFF. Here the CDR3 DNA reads TGTGCCAGCAGCTTCACTAGCGGTGAGCAGTTCTTC.

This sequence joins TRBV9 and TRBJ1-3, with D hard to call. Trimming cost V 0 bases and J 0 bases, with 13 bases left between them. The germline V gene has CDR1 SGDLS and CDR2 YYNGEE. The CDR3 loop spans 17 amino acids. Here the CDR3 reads CASSVAPMGSSGNTIYF. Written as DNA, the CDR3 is TGTGCCAGCAGCGTAGCTCCCATGGGGAGCTCTGGAAACACCATATATTTT.

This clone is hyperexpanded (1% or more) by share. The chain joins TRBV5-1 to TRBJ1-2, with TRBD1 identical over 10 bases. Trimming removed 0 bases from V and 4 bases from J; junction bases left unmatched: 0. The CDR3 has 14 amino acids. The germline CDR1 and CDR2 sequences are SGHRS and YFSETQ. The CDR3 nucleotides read TGCGCCAGCAGCTTGGGGACAGGGGGCTATGGCTACACCTTC. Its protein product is CASSLGTGGYGYTF.

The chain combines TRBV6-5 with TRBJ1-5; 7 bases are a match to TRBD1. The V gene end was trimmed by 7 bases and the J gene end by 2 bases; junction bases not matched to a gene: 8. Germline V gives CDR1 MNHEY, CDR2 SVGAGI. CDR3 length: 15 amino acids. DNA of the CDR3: TGTGCCAGCATCTTAGACAGGGATGGCAATCAGCCCCAGCATTTT. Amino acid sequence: CASILDRDGNQPQHF.

As DNA, the CDR3 is TGTGCCAGCGCTGGGGGGATCTCCTACGAGCAGTACTTC. Translated, it gives CASAGGISYEQYF. V is TRBV12-3 or TRBV12-4 and J is TRBJ2-7; D perhaps matches TRBD2 (6 bases). The CDR3 loop spans 13 amino acids. The V end lost 8 bases, the J end lost 0 bases, and 11 bases lay between the germline ends.

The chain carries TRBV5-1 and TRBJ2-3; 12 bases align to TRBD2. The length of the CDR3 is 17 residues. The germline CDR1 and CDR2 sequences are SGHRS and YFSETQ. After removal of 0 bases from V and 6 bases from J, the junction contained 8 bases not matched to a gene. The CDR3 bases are TGCGCCAGCAGCTTGGGAAGGACTAGCGGGATTAAGGATACGCAGTATTTT. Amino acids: CASSLGRTSGIKDTQYF.

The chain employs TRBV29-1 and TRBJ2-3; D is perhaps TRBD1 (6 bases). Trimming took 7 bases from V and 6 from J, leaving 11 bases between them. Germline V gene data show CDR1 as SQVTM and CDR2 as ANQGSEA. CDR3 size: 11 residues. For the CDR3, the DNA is TGCAGCGCGGGGACAAGGGATACGCAGTATTTT. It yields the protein CSAGTRDTQYF.

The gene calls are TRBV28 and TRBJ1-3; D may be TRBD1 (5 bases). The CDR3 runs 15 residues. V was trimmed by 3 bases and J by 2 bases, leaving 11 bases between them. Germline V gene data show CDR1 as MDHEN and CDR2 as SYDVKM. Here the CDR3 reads CASSLVGGPGNTIYF. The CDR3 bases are TGTGCCAGCAGTTTGGTGGGGGGACCTGGAAACACCATATATTTT.

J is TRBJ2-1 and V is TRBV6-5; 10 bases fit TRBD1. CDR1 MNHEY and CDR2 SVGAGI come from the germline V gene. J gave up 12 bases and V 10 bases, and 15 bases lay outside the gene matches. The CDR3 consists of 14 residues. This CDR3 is CAITGTGDDEGQFF. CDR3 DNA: TGTGCCATCACCGGGACAGGGGACGATGAGGGGCAGTTCTTC.

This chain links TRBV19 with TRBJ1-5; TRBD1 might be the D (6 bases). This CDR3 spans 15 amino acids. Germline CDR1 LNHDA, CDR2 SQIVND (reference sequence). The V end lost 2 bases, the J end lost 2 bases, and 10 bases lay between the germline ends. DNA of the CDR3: TGTGCCAGTAGTATATATGGGGGCGGCAATCAGCCCCAGCATTTT. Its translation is CASSIYGGGNQPQHF.

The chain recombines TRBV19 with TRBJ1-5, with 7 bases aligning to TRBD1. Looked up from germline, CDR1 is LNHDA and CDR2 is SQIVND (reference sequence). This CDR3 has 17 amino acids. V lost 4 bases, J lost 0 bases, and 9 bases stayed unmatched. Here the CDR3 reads CASSKGQPTPSNQPQHF. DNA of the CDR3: TGTGCCAGTAGTAAGGGACAGCCAACCCCTAGCAATCAGCCCCAGCATTTT. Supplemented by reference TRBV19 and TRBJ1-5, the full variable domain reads DGGITQSPKYLFRKEGQNVTLSCEQNLNHDAMYWYRQDPGQGLRLIYYSQIVNDFQKGDIAEGYSVSREKKESFPLTVTSAQKNPTAFYLCASSKGQPTPSNQPQHFGDGTRLSIL.

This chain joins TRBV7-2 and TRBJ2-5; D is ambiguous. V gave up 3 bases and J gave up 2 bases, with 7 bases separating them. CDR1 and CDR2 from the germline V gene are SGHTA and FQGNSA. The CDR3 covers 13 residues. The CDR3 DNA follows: TGTGCCAGCAGCTTCACAGTTCAAGAGACCCAGTACTTC. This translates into CASSFTVQETQYF.

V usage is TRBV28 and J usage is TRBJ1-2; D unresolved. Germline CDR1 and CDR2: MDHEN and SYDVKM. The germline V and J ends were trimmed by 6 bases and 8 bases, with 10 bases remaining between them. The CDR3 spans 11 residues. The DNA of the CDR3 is TGTGCCAGCAGAGAGGGAGGGGGCTACACCTTC. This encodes CASREGGGYTF.

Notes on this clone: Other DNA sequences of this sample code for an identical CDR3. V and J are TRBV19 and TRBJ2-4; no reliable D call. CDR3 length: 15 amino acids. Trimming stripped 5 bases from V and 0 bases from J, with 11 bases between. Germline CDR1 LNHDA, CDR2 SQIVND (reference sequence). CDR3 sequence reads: CASSLSELAKNIQYF. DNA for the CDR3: TGTGCCAGTAGTTTAAGCGAGCTAGCCAAAAACATTCAGTACTTC. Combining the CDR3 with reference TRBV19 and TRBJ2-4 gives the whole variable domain DGGITQSPKYLFRKEGQNVTLSCEQNLNHDAMYWYRQDPGQGLRLIYYSQIVNDFQKGDIAEGYSVSREKKESFPLTVTSAQKNPTAFYLCASSLSELAKNIQYFGAGTRLSVL.

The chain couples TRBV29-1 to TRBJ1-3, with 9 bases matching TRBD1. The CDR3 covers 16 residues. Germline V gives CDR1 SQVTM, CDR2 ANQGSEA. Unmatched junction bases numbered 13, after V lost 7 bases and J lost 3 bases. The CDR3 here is CSAAKPGQGSGNTIYF. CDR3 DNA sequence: TGCAGCGCTGCCAAACCGGGACAGGGAAGTGGAAACACCATATATTTT.

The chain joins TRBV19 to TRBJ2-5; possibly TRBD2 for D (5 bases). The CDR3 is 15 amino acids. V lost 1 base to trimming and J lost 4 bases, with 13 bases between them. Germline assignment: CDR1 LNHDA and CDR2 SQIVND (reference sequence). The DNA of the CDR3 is TGTGCCAGTAGTATAGGCCGGGGATGGGGAGAGACCCAGTACTTC. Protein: CASSIGRGWGETQYF.

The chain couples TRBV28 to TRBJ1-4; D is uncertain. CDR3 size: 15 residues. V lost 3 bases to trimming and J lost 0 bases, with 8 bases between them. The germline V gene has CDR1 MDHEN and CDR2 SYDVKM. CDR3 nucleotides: TGTGCCAGCAGTTTTATAGGAGCAACTAATGAAAAACTGTTTTTT. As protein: CASSFIGATNEKLFF.

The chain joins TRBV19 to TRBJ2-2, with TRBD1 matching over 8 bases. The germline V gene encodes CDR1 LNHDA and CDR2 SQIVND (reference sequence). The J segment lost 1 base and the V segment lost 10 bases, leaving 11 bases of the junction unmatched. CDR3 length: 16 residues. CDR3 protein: CATTGAGTKNTGELFF. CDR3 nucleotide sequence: TGTGCCACGACAGGGGCCGGGACCAAGAACACCGGGGAGCTGTTTTTT.